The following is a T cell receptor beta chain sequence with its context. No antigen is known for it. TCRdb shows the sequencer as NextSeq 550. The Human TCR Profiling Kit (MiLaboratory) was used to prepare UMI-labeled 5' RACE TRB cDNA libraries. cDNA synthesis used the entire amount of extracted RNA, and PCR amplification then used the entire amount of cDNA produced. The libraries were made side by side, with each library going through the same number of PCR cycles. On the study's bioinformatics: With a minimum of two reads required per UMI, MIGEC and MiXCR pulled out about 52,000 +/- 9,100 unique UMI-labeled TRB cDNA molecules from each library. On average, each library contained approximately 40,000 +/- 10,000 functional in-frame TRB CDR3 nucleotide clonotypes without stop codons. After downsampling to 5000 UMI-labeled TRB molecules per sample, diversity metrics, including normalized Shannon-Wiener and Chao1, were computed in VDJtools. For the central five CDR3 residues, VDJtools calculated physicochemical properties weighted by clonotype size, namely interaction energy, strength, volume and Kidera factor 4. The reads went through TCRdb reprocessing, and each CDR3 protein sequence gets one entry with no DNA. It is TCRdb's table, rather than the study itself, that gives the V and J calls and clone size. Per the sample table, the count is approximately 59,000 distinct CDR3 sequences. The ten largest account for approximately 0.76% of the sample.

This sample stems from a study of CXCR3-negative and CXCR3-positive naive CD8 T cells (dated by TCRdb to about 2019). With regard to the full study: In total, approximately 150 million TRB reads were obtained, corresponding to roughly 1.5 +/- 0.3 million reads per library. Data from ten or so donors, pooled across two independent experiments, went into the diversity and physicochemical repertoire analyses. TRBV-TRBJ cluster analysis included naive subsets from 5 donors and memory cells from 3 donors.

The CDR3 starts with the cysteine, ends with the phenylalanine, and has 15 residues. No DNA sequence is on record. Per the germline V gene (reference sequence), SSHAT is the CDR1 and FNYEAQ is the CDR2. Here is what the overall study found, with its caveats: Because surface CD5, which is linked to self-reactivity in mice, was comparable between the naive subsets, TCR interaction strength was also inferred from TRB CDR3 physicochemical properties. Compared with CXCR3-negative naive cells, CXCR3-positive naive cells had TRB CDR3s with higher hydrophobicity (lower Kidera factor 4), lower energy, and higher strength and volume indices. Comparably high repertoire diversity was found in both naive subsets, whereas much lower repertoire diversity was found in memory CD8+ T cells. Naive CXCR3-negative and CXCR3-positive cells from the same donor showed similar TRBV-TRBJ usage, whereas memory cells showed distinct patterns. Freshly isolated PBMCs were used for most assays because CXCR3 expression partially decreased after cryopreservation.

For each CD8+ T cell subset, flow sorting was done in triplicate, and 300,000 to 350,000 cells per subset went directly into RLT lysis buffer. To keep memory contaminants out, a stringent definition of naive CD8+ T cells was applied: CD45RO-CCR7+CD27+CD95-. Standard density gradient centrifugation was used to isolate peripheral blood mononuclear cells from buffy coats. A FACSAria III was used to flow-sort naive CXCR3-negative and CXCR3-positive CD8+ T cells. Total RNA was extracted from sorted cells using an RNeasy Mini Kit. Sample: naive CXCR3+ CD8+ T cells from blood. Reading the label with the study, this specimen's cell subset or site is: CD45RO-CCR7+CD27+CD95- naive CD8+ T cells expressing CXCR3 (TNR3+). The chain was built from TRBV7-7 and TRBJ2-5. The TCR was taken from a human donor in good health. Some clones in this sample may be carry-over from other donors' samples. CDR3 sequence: CASSLRVGLGETQYF.